This TCR beta chain comes out of a study of cytomegalovirus exposure and HLA in healthy donors. Primers included in the PCR were 60 Vbeta and 13 Jbeta primers. TCRdb keeps only in-frame clones here, not all; method: immunoSEQ multiplex PCR. The data hold about 120,000 clones, with 80% observed a single time. This CDR3 has 14 amino acids. The V segment lost 1 base and the J segment 5 bases; nucleotides outside the gene matches: 6. Germline CDR1 and CDR2: SGHRS and YFSETQ. This cohort consisted of healthy bone marrow donors. The material sequenced was PBMCs. This chain links TRBV5-1 with TRBJ2-7; 7 bases are shared with TRBD2. This TCR derives from a female donor in good health and CMV-seropositive. The CDR3 DNA is TGCGCCAGCAGCTTGACAGCGGGGCCTCACGAGCAGTACTTC. Encoded protein: CASSLTAGPHEQYF.